A selection of T cell receptor beta chains follows, all from one sample in a study of T cell changes during pregnancy in multiple sclerosis. Sequencing used immunoSEQ multiplex PCR; TCRdb keeps in-frame clones, though not all of them. The sample includes around 21,000 clones, around 89% seen only once; the top ten take 6% to 8.5%. The sample was CD8+ T cells from peripheral blood mononuclear cells, taken in the first trimester of pregnancy. These receptors all stem from a female donor with multiple sclerosis, enrolled in a pregnancy study. The CDR3 runs from the conserved cysteine through the conserved F or W. A D gene is named only where the DNA matches it firmly. Clone size is shown for a subset of rows, as once, few, many or a class of expanded clone.

D	V	J	size	CDR3	DNA
-	TRBV6-5	TRBJ2-7	-	CASSYSSSDYEQYF	TGTGCCAGCAGTTACTCCTCTAGCGACTACGAGCAGTACTTC
TRBD1	TRBV27	TRBJ2-7	-	CASNRQGAGEQYF	TGTGCCAGCAACCGACAGGGGGCGGGTGAGCAGTACTTC
TRBD2	TRBV4-3	TRBJ2-7	-	CASSQDRASGSEQYF	TGCGCCAGCAGCCAAGACCGGGCTAGCGGGAGCGAGCAGTACTTC
-	TRBV7-2	TRBJ2-7	once	CASSLGRGEYEQYF	TGTGCCAGCAGCTTAGGGCGGGGAGAGTACGAGCAGTACTTC
-	TRBV29-1	TRBJ2-5	-	CSVHGPDTQETQYF	TGCAGCGTTCATGGCCCCGACACGCAAGAGACCCAGTACTTC
TRBD1	TRBV10-3	TRBJ2-5	-	CAISAEQGVETQYF	TGTGCCATCAGCGCCGAACAGGGGGTGGAGACCCAGTACTTC
TRBD2	TRBV5-4	TRBJ2-7	-	CASSLGAGTRYEQYF	TGTGCCAGCAGCTTGGGGGCCGGGACTAGATACGAGCAGTACTTC
-	TRBV28	TRBJ2-2	-	CASSLPTRDLGTGELFF	TGTGCCAGCAGTCTGCCGACCCGGGACTTAGGGACCGGGGAGCTGTTTTTT
-	TRBV2	TRBJ2-1	-	CASEETGNEQFF	TGTGCCAGCGAGGAGACCGGAAATGAGCAGTTCTTC
-	TRBV27	TRBJ2-7	-	CASRKQAGFYEQYF	TGTGCCAGCAGAAAGCAAGCAGGATTCTACGAGCAGTACTTC
TRBD2	TRBV29-1	TRBJ2-7	-	CSVEGTSYEQYF	TGCAGCGTTGAAGGGACTAGCTACGAGCAGTACTTC
TRBD2	TRBV7-9	TRBJ2-1	-	CASSLASGGLYNEQFF	TGTGCCAGCAGCTTGGCTAGCGGGGGACTCTACAATGAGCAGTTCTTC
TRBD2	TRBV4-1	TRBJ2-3	-	CASSHAGTSGRTDTQYF	TGCGCCAGCAGCCATGCCGGGACTAGCGGGAGAACAGATACGCAGTATTTT
-	TRBV29-1	TRBJ2-2	-	CSVADRNTGELFF	TGCAGCGTTGCCGACAGGAACACCGGGGAGCTGTTTTTT
TRBD2	TRBV5-6	TRBJ2-7	-	CASSFRLAAISEQYF	TGTGCCAGCAGCTTCCGACTAGCGGCAATTTCCGAGCAGTACTTC
TRBD2	TRBV19	TRBJ2-7	-	CASSIAGGGEQYF	TGTGCCAGTAGTATAGCGGGAGGGGGAGAGCAGTACTTC
-	TRBV5-4	TRBJ2-1	-	CASSPTKTEQFF	TGTGCCAGCAGCCCGACTAAGACAGAGCAGTTCTTC
-	TRBV6-1	TRBJ2-1	once	CALGGGYNEQFF	TGTGCATTGGGAGGTGGCTACAATGAGCAGTTCTTC
-	TRBV20-1	TRBJ2-7	-	CSAQRGEQYF	TGCAGTGCTCAAAGGGGCGAGCAGTACTTC
TRBD2	TRBV7-9	TRBJ2-7	-	CASSLVGFGLAGVEQYF	TGTGCCAGCAGCTTAGTGGGCTTTGGACTAGCGGGAGTCGAGCAGTACTTC
-	TRBV2	TRBJ2-7	-	CASSEEAAVSYEQYF	TGTGCCAGCAGTGAAGAAGCGGCCGTCTCCTACGAGCAGTACTTC
TRBD1	TRBV5-1	TRBJ2-7	-	CASSWDSYEQYF	TGCGCCAGCAGCTGGGACAGCTACGAGCAGTACTTC
-	TRBV7-9	TRBJ2-5	-	CASSQSGPVTRLETQYF	TGTGCCAGCAGCCAATCTGGGCCAGTGACCCGATTGGAGACCCAGTACTTC
-	TRBV14	TRBJ2-3	-	CASSPLLADTQYF	TGTGCCAGCAGCCCCTTACTCGCAGATACGCAGTATTTT
TRBD2	TRBV5-1	TRBJ2-5	-	CASSLGGLAGKETQYF	TGCGCCAGCAGCTTGGGAGGGCTAGCGGGAAAAGAGACCCAGTACTTC
TRBD2	TRBV9	TRBJ2-1	-	CASSVGGIGLAEEQFF	TGTGCCAGCAGCGTAGGAGGTATCGGACTAGCGGAAGAGCAGTTCTTC
-	TRBV19	TRBJ1-2	-	CARSPSGRGYGYTF	TGTGCCAGGTCACCTTCAGGGCGGGGCTATGGCTACACCTTC
TRBD2	TRBV4-1	TRBJ2-3	-	CASSQNHGGRDTDTQYF	TGCGCCAGCAGCCAAAATCATGGCGGGAGGGACACAGATACGCAGTATTTT
-	TRBV9	TRBJ1-1	-	CASSVNRNAEAFF	TGTGCCAGCAGCGTAAACAGGAACGCTGAAGCTTTCTTT
TRBD2	TRBV6-1	TRBJ2-7	-	CASSDLGLAGETYEQYF	TGTGCCAGCAGTGACCTAGGACTAGCGGGAGAGACCTACGAGCAGTACTTC
-	TRBV7-2	TRBJ2-2	once	CASTKSGSNTGELFF	TGTGCCAGTACCAAGAGCGGGTCGAACACCGGGGAGCTGTTTTTT
-	TRBV7-9	TRBJ1-2	-	CASSLAVKAALYGYTF	TGTGCCAGCAGCTTAGCTGTCAAGGCGGCCCTTTATGGCTACACCTTC
TRBD2	TRBV11-2	TRBJ2-1	-	CASSTRLAGVDVEQFF	TGTGCCAGCAGCACCCGACTAGCGGGAGTTGACGTTGAGCAGTTCTTC
TRBD2	TRBV29-1	TRBJ2-7	-	CSVEDVGLAGVEQYF	TGCAGCGTTGAAGACGTCGGACTAGCGGGAGTCGAGCAGTACTTC
-	TRBV5-6	TRBJ2-5	-	CASSLGRTEQETQYF	TGTGCCAGCAGCTTGGGTCGAACGGAGCAAGAGACCCAGTACTTC
-	TRBV27	TRBJ2-7	-	CASSLGGTTYEQYF	TGTGCCAGCAGTTTAGGGGGGACGACCTACGAGCAGTACTTC